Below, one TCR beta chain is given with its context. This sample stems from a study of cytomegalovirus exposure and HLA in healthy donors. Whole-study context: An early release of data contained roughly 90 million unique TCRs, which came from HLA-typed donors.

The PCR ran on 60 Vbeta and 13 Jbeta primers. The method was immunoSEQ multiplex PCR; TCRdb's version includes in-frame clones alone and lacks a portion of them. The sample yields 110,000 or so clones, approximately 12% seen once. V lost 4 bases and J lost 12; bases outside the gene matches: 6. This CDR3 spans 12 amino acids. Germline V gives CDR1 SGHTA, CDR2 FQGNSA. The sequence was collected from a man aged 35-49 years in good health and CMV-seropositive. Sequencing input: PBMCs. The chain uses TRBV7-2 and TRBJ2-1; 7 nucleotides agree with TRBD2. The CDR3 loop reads CASSSVAGVQFF. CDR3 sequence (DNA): TGTGCCAGCAGCTCGGTGGCGGGAGTGCAGTTCTTC.